The next 8 T cell receptor beta chains were all read from a single sample in a study of blood T cell repertoires in COVID-19. Only in-frame clones appear in the TCRdb table, and some are missing; sequencing was by immunoSEQ multiplex PCR. The repertoire holds more than 400,000 clones, around 90% seen once, with 0.7% in the top ten. Source material: PBMCs or T cells enriched from blood (not recorded which). All receptors derive from a woman between 18 and 29 years old who had recovered from COVID-19.

The V and J genes are TRBV7-8 and TRBJ1-1; 7 nucleotides align to TRBD1. This CDR3 has 15 amino acids. Trimming took 7 bases from V and 0 from J; bases not matched to a gene: 8. Germline V gene lookup returns CDR1 SGHVS and CDR2 FQNEAQ. The CDR3 sequence is CASTLRGSLNTEAFF. For the CDR3, the DNA is TGTGCCAGCACCCTCAGGGGGTCTTTGAACACTGAAGCTTTCTTT.

The CDR3, as DNA: TGTGCCAGCAGCCGAGACAGCGGGATGCGATCCCAAGCTTTCTTT. Its protein is CASSRDSGMRSQAFF. The V gene is TRBV3-1 (or the pseudogene TRBV3-2), the J gene TRBJ1-1; a possible D gene is TRBD1 (5 bases). There are 15 residues in the CDR3. The ends were cut back, 4 bases at V and 9 bases at J, with 21 bases in the middle. Germline V gene lookup returns CDR1 LGHDT and CDR2 YNNKEL (reference sequence).

The chain employs TRBV2 and TRBJ2-5; 7 bases agree with TRBD1. Germline CDR1 and CDR2: SNHLY and FYNNEI. V was clipped by 5 bases and J by 5 bases; unmatched bases: 8. CDR3 length: 14 residues. The CDR3, as DNA: TGTGCCAGCAGTCAAACAGGGGAGTGGGAGACCCAGTACTTC. It yields the protein CASSQTGEWETQYF.

This clone was seen more than once but under ten times. This chain connects TRBV27 to TRBJ1-2, with D uncertain. The germline CDR1 and CDR2 sequences are MNHEY and SMNVEV (reference sequence). There are 11 residues in the CDR3. Trimming pared 10 bases from V and 7 bases from J, leaving 13 bases between. The CDR3 region is CATSRGGGYTF. The CDR3 coding sequence is TGTGCCACCTCACGGGGAGGTGGCTACACCTTC.

The CDR3: CASSWGGSASYEQYF. In DNA, the CDR3 is TGTGCCAGCAGCTGGGGGGGTAGCGCCTCCTACGAGCAGTACTTC. V is TRBV5-6 and J is TRBJ2-7; 7 bases line up with TRBD2. CDR1 and CDR2 (germline): SGHDT, YYEEEE. The V gene end was trimmed by 3 bases and the J gene end by 0 bases; junction bases not matched to a gene: 6. This CDR3 is 15 amino acids long.

The CDR3 region has the DNA TGTGCCAGCACCCCCGGGACAGGGGAGGCAGATACGCAGTATTTT. It translates to CASTPGTGEADTQYF. The chain employs TRBV28 and TRBJ2-3; the match to TRBD1 covers 10 bases. The CDR3 has 15 residues. Germline V gene lookup returns CDR1 MDHEN and CDR2 SYDVKM. J was trimmed by 4 bases and V by 7 bases; bases with no gene match: 8.

This chain connects TRBV11-3 to TRBJ2-7, with 10 positions matching TRBD1. The CDR3 totals 15 residues. The J segment lost 7 bases and the V segment lost 3 bases, leaving 9 bases of the junction unmatched. Germline V gene sequence: CDR1 SGHNT, CDR2 YENEEA. The CDR3 region is CASSFRQGALYEQYF. The DNA of the CDR3 is TGTGCCAGCAGCTTTAGACAGGGGGCTCTGTATGAGCAGTACTTC.

The gene calls are TRBV6-5 and TRBJ1-2; D is possibly TRBD1 (5 bases). The germline CDR1 and CDR2 sequences are MNHEY and SVGAGI. This CDR3 is 13 amino acids long. Trimming stripped 8 bases from V and 2 bases from J, with 12 bases between. CDR3 in amino acids: CASWASGNYGYTF. Here the CDR3 DNA reads TGTGCCAGCTGGGCTTCAGGGAACTATGGCTACACCTTC.